Below, 18 T cell receptor beta chains from the same sample are listed, as sequenced in a study of beta chain features in type 1 diabetes. Expressed TCRB transcripts got sequenced, as all isolated RNA was reverse transcribed. The data were produced by immunoSEQ multiplex PCR, yet TCRdb's version contains in-frame clones alone and is incomplete. The table shows a few hundred thousand clones, with around 24% occurring only once. General observations from the study: For Type 1 diabetes patients, all four CD4+ subsets carried TCRB CDR3s that were moderately but significantly shorter.

Which antigens these TCRs recognize remains unknown. The source material was naive CD4+ T cells from blood. These receptor sequences come from a woman under 40 with type 1 diabetes.

The CDR3 is CASSLARGAYEQYF. In DNA form, the CDR3 reads TGCGCCAGCAGCTTGGCGCGGGGCGCCTACGAGCAGTACTTC. The chain uses TRBV5-1 and TRBJ2-7, with D tentatively TRBD2 (6 bases). Trimming took off 0 bases at V and 2 bases at J, with 9 bases between the two ends. The CDR3 runs to 14 residues. CDR1 and CDR2 (germline): SGHRS, YFSETQ.

This clone was counted a few times. V and J are TRBV7-2 and TRBJ2-5; possibly TRBD2 for D (6 bases). The CDR3 has 11 amino acids. CDR1 and CDR2 from the germline V gene are SGHTA and FQGNSA. V dropped 8 bases and J dropped 7 bases, with 11 bases sitting between them. The CDR3 bases are TGTGCCAGCCGATGGGGGGTGACCCAGTACTTC. It encodes CASRWGVTQYF.

The rearrangement uses TRBV9 and TRBJ2-5, with 11 nucleotides matching TRBD1. V shed 3 bases and J 1 base; nucleotides not matched to a gene: 11. Germline V lookup: CDR1 SGDLS, CDR2 YYNGEE. The CDR3 length is 18 residues. For the CDR3, the DNA is TGTGCCAGCAGCGCTCGGGGCTGGACAGGGGGCGGCCAAGAGACCCAGTACTTC. This codes for CASSARGWTGGGQETQYF.

The chain carries TRBV5-4 and TRBJ1-5; perhaps TRBD1 as D (5 bases). Germline V gene lookup returns CDR1 SGHNT and CDR2 YYREEE (reference sequence). The V and J ends lost 4 bases and 2 bases respectively, with 10 bases between them. The CDR3 loop spans 14 amino acids. CDR3 region: CASSRGGGNQPQHF. CDR3 DNA sequence: TGTGCCAGCAGCCGGGGGGGAGGCAATCAGCCCCAGCATTTT.

The chain has TRBV28 and TRBJ2-5, with TRBD2 matching over 9 bases. The V gene's germline CDR1 is MDHEN and CDR2 SYDVKM. The J segment lost 1 base and the V segment lost 3 bases, leaving 3 bases of the junction unmatched. This CDR3 has 15 residues. The CDR3 DNA reads as TGTGCCAGCAGTTTCACGACTAGCGGCCAAGAGACCCAGTACTTC. Protein sequence: CASSFTTSGQETQYF. Supplemented by reference TRBV28 and TRBJ2-5, the full variable domain reads DVKVTQSSRYLVKRTGEKVFLECVQDMDHENMFWYRQDPGLGLRLIYFSYDVKMKEKGDIPEGYSVSREKKERFSLILESASTNQTSMYLCASSFTTSGQETQYFGPGTRLLVL.

In regard to this clone: Sequence at one end of the junction differs from germline and may be a read error. The chain has TRBV9 and TRBJ2-7; D perhaps matches TRBD1 (6 bases). Germline assignment: CDR1 SGDLS and CDR2 YYNGEE. The CDR3 is 14 residues long. The CDR3 reads CDSSYGQRAYEQYF. Here the CDR3 DNA reads TGTGACAGCAGCTACGGACAGCGAGCCTACGAGCAGTACTTC.

The rearrangement joins TRBV16 to TRBJ1-5; 8 nucleotides match TRBD1. Per the germline V gene, CDR1 is KGHSY and CDR2 is FQNENV. The CDR3 sequence is 15 residues long. The J segment lost 2 bases and the V segment lost 2 bases, leaving 2 bases of the junction unmatched. The CDR3 DNA reads TGTGCCAGCAGCCAACAGGGGGCGGGCAATCAGCCCCAGCATTTT. It yields the protein CASSQQGAGNQPQHF.

The chain carries TRBV5-4 and TRBJ1-5; TRBD1 matches at 9 bases. CDR3 length equals 15 residues. Germline V gene lookup returns CDR1 SGHNT and CDR2 YYREEE (reference sequence). The junction had 6 bases not matched to a gene; V was cut back by 5 bases and J by 3 bases. CDR3 region: CASSPGQGTNQPQHF. The CDR3 coding sequence is TGTGCCAGCAGTCCGGGACAGGGCACCAATCAGCCCCAGCATTTT.

This clone was counted a few times. The rearrangement uses TRBV30 and TRBJ1-4; D perhaps matches TRBD1 (5 bases). Germline CDR1 and CDR2: GTSNPN and SVGIG (reference sequence). The CDR3 loop spans 12 amino acids. V lost 4 bases to trimming and J lost 6 bases, with 9 bases between them. CDR3 in DNA: TGTGCCTGGACAGGGTTTGATGAAAAACTGTTTTTT. Protein product: CAWTGFDEKLFF.

This clone was counted only a few times. V usage is TRBV29-1 and J usage is TRBJ2-7; a weak D match, TRBD1 (6 bases). V lost 6 bases to trimming and J lost 7 bases, with 16 bases between them. Germline-derived CDR1 and CDR2 are SQVTM and ANQGSEA. There are 12 residues in the CDR3. CDR3 sequence (DNA): TGCAGCGTCCGAAAGGCAGGGGTGGAGCAGTACTTC. This translates into CSVRKAGVEQYF.

The genes are TRBV7-2 and TRBJ1-2; 8 nucleotides match TRBD1. The CDR3 contains 15 residues. CDR1 is SGHTA, CDR2 FQGNSA, per germline. Unmatched junction bases numbered 8, after V lost 7 bases and J lost 1 base. The CDR3 coding sequence is TGTGCCAGCATCCGGGACAGGAGGATTAACTATGGCTACACCTTC. Translating it yields CASIRDRRINYGYTF.

The chain carries TRBV5-6 and TRBJ1-1; 7 nucleotides agree with TRBD1. J lost 8 bases, V lost 6 bases, and 4 bases had no gene match. CDR3 length: 11 residues. Germline V gives CDR1 SGHDT, CDR2 YYEEEE. The CDR3 DNA is TGTGCCAGCACCAGCAGGGGGGAAGCTTTCTTT. It yields the protein CASTSRGEAFF.

This clone was seen more than once but under ten times. The rearrangement joins TRBV28 to TRBJ1-2; 8 positions match TRBD1. V shed 5 bases and J 3 bases; nucleotides not matched to a gene: 8. CDR1 and CDR2 from the germline V gene are MDHEN and SYDVKM. The CDR3 is made up of 15 amino acids. The CDR3 nucleotides are TGTGCCAGCAGTGGGCAGGGACAGGACTACTATGGCTACACCTTC. Its protein product is CASSGQGQDYYGYTF.

This chain's CDR3 is CSVEGSRGRSNQPQHF. The CDR3 DNA reads as TGCAGCGTTGAAGGATCCCGGGGTCGGAGCAATCAGCCCCAGCATTTT. V and J are TRBV29-1 and TRBJ1-5; D gene ambiguous. V lost 1 base and J lost 1, with 14 bases in between. From germline, CDR1 is SQVTM and CDR2 ANQGSEA. This CDR3 has 16 amino acids.

The rearrangement uses TRBV6-5 and TRBJ2-7; 9 nucleotides align to TRBD2. Per germline, CDR1 MNHEY and CDR2 SVGAGI. The J segment lost 3 bases and the V segment lost 4 bases, leaving 7 bases of the junction unmatched. CDR3 size: 15 residues. In DNA form, the CDR3 reads TGTGCCAGCAGTTTTCGAGGGACTAGCAGCTACGAGCAGTACTTC. Translating gives CASSFRGTSSYEQYF.

The V call is TRBV30, the J call TRBJ2-7; TRBD1 agrees at 10 bases. Germline CDR1 GTSNPN, CDR2 SVGIG (reference sequence). The CDR3 loop spans 12 amino acids. V was pared by 7 bases and J by 6 bases, with 6 bases of the junction left unmatched. This CDR3 reads CASDRGGSEQYF. The CDR3, as DNA: TGTGCCTCGGACAGGGGGGGATCCGAGCAGTACTTC.

The rearrangement links TRBV5-1 to TRBJ2-7; TRBD2 matches at 9 bases. Germline-derived CDR1 and CDR2 are SGHRS and YFSETQ. This CDR3 contains 14 residues. V dropped 5 bases and J dropped 1; count of bases not matched to a gene: 4. In DNA form, the CDR3 reads TGCGCCAGCAGTGGACTAGCGTCTTCCTACGAGCAGTACTTC. Its translation: CASSGLASSYEQYF.

This clone was seen a handful of times. The rearrangement joins TRBV7-2 to TRBJ1-1; D is uncertain. The germline V gene encodes CDR1 SGHTA and CDR2 FQGNSA. The CDR3 consists of 13 residues. The V and J ends lost 3 bases and 0 bases respectively, with 5 bases between them. CDR3 protein: CASSFEMNTEAFF. DNA of the CDR3: TGTGCCAGCAGCTTCGAGATGAACACTGAAGCTTTCTTT.